Listed below are T cell receptor beta chains from one sample, sequenced in a study of CD8 T cells in Susac syndrome. One entry per CDR3 protein, called by TCRdb with MiXCR from the immunoSEQ multiplex PCR reads. The profile shows around 130,000 distinct CDR3 sequences, roughly 80% of them singletons. The sample consisted of CD8+ T cells from PBMCs. These receptors originate from a human donor with multiple sclerosis. Each CDR3 is given with its conserved first and last residue. A D gene is named only where the DNA matches it firmly. Clone size appears in some rows only: once, few, many, or a class for an expanded clone.

V gene,clone size,D gene,J gene,CDR3 protein,CDR3 DNA
TRBV4-1,NA,NA,TRBJ1-1,CASSQERGGTEAFF,TGCGCCAGCAGCCAAGAAAGGGGGGGAACTGAAGCTTTCTTT
TRBV7-2,NA,NA,TRBJ2-3,CASSLVAAVSDTQYF,TGTGCCAGCAGCTTAGTGGCTGCGGTGTCAGATACGCAGTATTTT
TRBV27,NA,TRBD2,TRBJ2-1,CASNRLAGLDNEQFF,TGTGCCAGCAACCGACTAGCGGGTTTGGATAATGAGCAGTTCTTC
TRBV28,NA,NA,TRBJ1-1,CASSFGQLNTEAFF,TGTGCCAGCAGTTTCGGGCAGTTGAACACTGAAGCTTTCTTT
TRBV7-2,NA,NA,TRBJ2-5,CASSLGSNQETQYF,TGTGCCAGCAGCCTCGGGTCCAACCAAGAGACCCAGTACTTC
TRBV7-9,NA,TRBD2,TRBJ2-5,CASSPSGTEETQYF,TGTGCCAGCAGCCCCAGCGGGACGGAAGAGACCCAGTACTTC
TRBV2,NA,TRBD1,TRBJ1-2,CASSEWDRAGYGYTF,TGTGCCAGCAGTGAATGGGACAGGGCGGGCTATGGCTACACCTTC
TRBV15,NA,NA,TRBJ1-1,CATAGDTNEAFF,TGTGCCACCGCGGGAGATACTAATGAAGCTTTCTTT
TRBV7-6,NA,NA,TRBJ1-1,CASSLMESNTEAFF,TGTGCCAGCAGCTTAATGGAATCGAACACTGAAGCTTTCTTT
TRBV24-1,NA,NA,TRBJ1-1,CATSDRSDRINTEAFF,TGTGCCACCAGTGATAGATCGGACAGAATAAACACTGAAGCTTTCTTT
TRBV9,NA,TRBD1,TRBJ1-4,CASSPPTGTEGNEKLFF,TGTGCCAGCAGCCCCCCCACCGGGACAGAGGGGAATGAAAAACTGTTTTTT
TRBV5-1,NA,TRBD2,TRBJ2-3,CASSFLAGSTDTQYF,TGCGCCAGCAGCTTCCTAGCGGGGAGCACAGATACGCAGTATTTT
TRBV25-1,once,NA,TRBJ2-3,CASSEWEVPQYF,TGTGCCAGCAGTGAATGGGAGGTACCGCAGTATTTT
TRBV20-1,NA,NA,TRBJ1-1,CSARDIWTVNTEAFF,TGCAGTGCTAGAGATATCTGGACAGTTAACACTGAAGCTTTCTTT
TRBV7-9,NA,NA,TRBJ2-3,CASSPIADTQYF,TGTGCCAGCAGCCCCATAGCAGATACGCAGTATTTT